This is a list of T cell receptor beta chains from one sample in a study of T-cell memory formation after mild COVID-19. TCRdb itself ran the 5' RACE reads through MiXCR, one entry per CDR3 protein. The table records a few hundred thousand distinct CDR3 sequences, 20% to 25% of them present only once. The sequencing sample was made of PBMCs or a T cell subset sorted from them (not recorded which). The source of these receptors is an adult woman who had mild COVID-19 (a few samples of this study predate the infection). Cell type and time point are not known. CDR3s include the opening cysteine and the closing phenylalanine or tryptophan. Each record gives: clone size, D gene, V gene, J gene, CDR3 protein, CDR3 DNA. D genes are given only for firm matches. Expanded clones get a size class; other rows say once, few or many, or leave the size out.

few,TRBD2,TRBV3-1,TRBJ2-1,CASSPSGVFNEQFF,TGTGCCAGCAGCCCTAGCGGGGTATTCAATGAGCAGTTCTTC
-,-,TRBV11-3,TRBJ2-1,CASSPTPRAGNEQFF,TGTGCCAGCAGCCCTACTCCGAGGGCCGGTAATGAGCAGTTCTTC
-,-,TRBV2,TRBJ2-1,CASSVHGNEQFF,TGTGCCAGCAGTGTGCACGGGAATGAGCAGTTCTTC
-,-,TRBV20-1,TRBJ2-1,CSVWRDEQFF,TGCAGTGTCTGGAGGGATGAGCAGTTCTTC
-,TRBD1,TRBV15,TRBJ1-1,CATSRGTGNTEAFF,TGTGCCACCAGCAGAGGGACAGGGAACACTGAAGCTTTCTTT
-,TRBD1,TRBV10-3,TRBJ2-7,CAISESFLRGLYEQYF,TGTGCCATCAGTGAGTCTTTCCTCAGGGGGCTGTACGAGCAGTACTTC
few,-,TRBV6-1,TRBJ2-1,CASSEWQGFYNEQFF,TGTGCCAGCAGTGAGTGGCAGGGTTTTTACAATGAGCAGTTCTTC
-,TRBD1,TRBV11-2,TRBJ1-1,CASSFLQGPATEAFF,TGTGCCAGCAGCTTCTTACAGGGGCCTGCCACTGAAGCTTTCTTT
-,-,TRBV5-1,TRBJ1-5,CASSEIPGANQPQHF,TGCGCCAGCAGCGAGATCCCTGGGGCCAATCAGCCCCAGCATTTT
-,-,TRBV18,TRBJ2-1,CASSPASGSYNEQFF,TGTGCCAGCTCACCGGCATCAGGATCCTACAATGAGCAGTTCTTC
few,-,TRBV30,TRBJ2-6,CAWTDGANVLTF,TGTGCCTGGACAGACGGGGCCAACGTCCTGACTTTC
-,TRBD2,TRBV7-2,TRBJ2-3,CASSLAGLAGADTQYF,TGTGCCAGCAGCTTAGCCGGACTAGCGGGGGCGGATACGCAGTATTTT
-,TRBD1,TRBV19,TRBJ2-2,CASKIDRGRAGELFF,TGTGCCAGTAAAATAGACAGGGGAAGGGCCGGGGAGCTGTTTTTT
few,TRBD2,TRBV19,TRBJ2-1,CASSLGRGGLGNEQFF,TGTGCCAGTAGTCTAGGACGGGGGGGGCTGGGCAATGAGCAGTTCTTC
few,TRBD2,TRBV7-2,TRBJ2-7,CASSSGLAGGRVSYEQYF,TGTGCCAGCAGCTCGGGACTAGCGGGAGGGCGGGTATCCTACGAGCAGTACTTC
-,-,TRBV11-1,TRBJ2-1,CASTRDLSAYNEQFF,TGTGCCAGCACCAGGGACCTCTCAGCCTACAATGAGCAGTTCTTC
few,TRBD1,TRBV15,TRBJ2-7,CATSRVTGQGYEQYF,TGTGCCACCAGCAGAGTGACGGGACAGGGCTACGAGCAGTACTTC
many,-,TRBV12-3/TRBV12-4,TRBJ2-3,CASSLARGSTDTQYF,TGTGCCAGCAGTCTAGCGAGGGGGAGCACAGATACGCAGTATTTT
-,TRBD1,TRBV4-1,TRBJ1-5,CASSQVDRGNQPQHF,TGCGCCAGCAGCCAAGTGGACAGGGGAAATCAGCCCCAGCATTTT
-,-,TRBV6-5,TRBJ2-5,CASSGPVLSRRAEQETQYF,TGTGCCAGCAGTGGACCGGTACTCTCTAGGCGAGCGGAACAAGAGACCCAGTACTTC
-,TRBD2,TRBV7-3,TRBJ2-3,CASSPPGLAGPLTDTQYF,TGTGCCAGCAGCCCTCCGGGACTAGCGGGACCCCTCACAGATACGCAGTATTTT
few,-,TRBV6-5,TRBJ1-2,CASNPAGNYGYTF,TGTGCCAGCAATCCGGCAGGCAACTATGGCTACACCTTC